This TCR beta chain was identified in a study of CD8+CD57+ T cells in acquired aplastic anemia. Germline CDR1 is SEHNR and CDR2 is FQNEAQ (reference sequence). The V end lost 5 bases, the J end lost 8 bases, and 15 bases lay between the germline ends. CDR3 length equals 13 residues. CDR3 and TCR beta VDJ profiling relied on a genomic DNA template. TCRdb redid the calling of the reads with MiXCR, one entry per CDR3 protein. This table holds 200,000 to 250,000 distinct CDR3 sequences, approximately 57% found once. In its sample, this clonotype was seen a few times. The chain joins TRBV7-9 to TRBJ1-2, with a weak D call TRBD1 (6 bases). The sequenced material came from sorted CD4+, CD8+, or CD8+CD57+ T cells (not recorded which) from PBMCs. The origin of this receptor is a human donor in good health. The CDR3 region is CASSETGGQGYTF. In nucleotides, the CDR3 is TGTGCCAGCAGCGAAACGGGGGGGCAAGGCTACACCTTC.